Listed below are T cell receptor beta chains from one sample, sequenced in a study of persistence of HIV-infected CD4 T cells. These receptors lack a known antigen. The assay was immunoSEQ multiplex PCR, and TCRdb's table has in-frame clones only and misses some. Among nearly 20,000 clones, about 60% were seen once, and the ten largest hold under 2.5%. Source: CD4+ T cells sorted from PBMCs after approximately 18-hour stimulation, taken from a patient who received antiretroviral therapy. These receptors all stem from an adult woman with HIV who was CMV-seropositive. The CDR3 runs from the conserved cysteine through the conserved F or W. A D gene is named only where the DNA matches it firmly. Some rows have no size entry. The others give once, few or many, or a class for an expanded clone.

d_gene,len,j_gene,abundance,v_gene,CDR3aa,CDR3nt
TRBD1,12,TRBJ1-6,few,TRBV30,CATTGGASPLHF,TGTGCCACCACAGGGGGAGCTTCACCCCTCCACTTT
TRBD1,16,TRBJ1-1,NA,TRBV7-9,CASSLATGRRNTEAFF,TGTGCCAGCAGCTTAGCGACAGGGAGGAGGAACACTGAAGCTTTCTTT
TRBD1,11,TRBJ1-2,NA,TRBV29-1,CSVIQGGGYTF,TGCAGCGTGATACAGGGGGGAGGCTACACCTTC
TRBD1,16,TRBJ1-6,medium-sized,TRBV5-1,CASSLGRTGDNSPLHF,TGCGCCAGCAGCTTGGGCCGGACAGGGGATAATTCACCCCTCCACTTT
NA,13,TRBJ1-1,few,TRBV7-2,CASSFERDTEAFF,TGTGCCAGCAGCTTTGAAAGGGACACTGAAGCTTTCTTT
TRBD1,16,TRBJ1-5,NA,TRBV4-1,CASSQDTGGGYQPQHF,TGCGCCAGCAGCCAAGATACGGGAGGGGGCTATCAGCCCCAGCATTTT
NA,16,TRBJ1-5,NA,TRBV28,CASSFAGGGSNQPQHF,TGTGCCAGCAGTTTCGCGGGGGGAGGGAGCAATCAGCCCCAGCATTTT
TRBD1,14,TRBJ2-1,NA,TRBV19,CASSLLGLQGRPFF,TGTGCCAGTAGTTTACTTGGTTTACAGGGGAGACCGTTCTTC
NA,15,TRBJ2-3,NA,TRBV24-1,CATSDGGSGTDTQYF,TGTGCCACCAGTGACGGGGGTTCCGGCACAGATACGCAGTATTTT
TRBD1,15,TRBJ1-5,NA,TRBV6-5,CASSPGQGQNQPQHF,TGTGCCAGCAGTCCTGGACAGGGCCAAAATCAGCCCCAGCATTTT
NA,12,TRBJ1-2,NA,TRBV10-3,CAISGGPLGYTF,TGTGCCATCAGTGGGGGGCCCCTCGGCTACACCTTC
TRBD2,13,TRBJ2-3,medium-sized,TRBV29-1,CSVEVGGVDTQYF,TGCAGCGTTGAAGTCGGGGGGGTGGATACGCAGTATTTT
NA,11,TRBJ2-4,few,TRBV5-5,CASSFQNIQYF,TGTGCCAGCAGCTTCCAAAACATTCAGTACTTC
NA,13,TRBJ1-1,few,TRBV6-1,CASYGAGWTEAFF,TGTGCCAGCTATGGGGCGGGGTGGACTGAAGCTTTCTTT
TRBD1,16,TRBJ2-1,few,TRBV7-9,CASRWDREERYNEQFF,TGTGCCAGCAGATGGGACAGGGAAGAAAGGTACAATGAGCAGTTCTTC
NA,13,TRBJ1-1,medium-sized,TRBV10-1,CASSDGGNTEAFF,TGCGCCAGCAGTGACGGGGGGAACACTGAAGCTTTCTTT
NA,15,TRBJ2-5,few,TRBV7-9,CASSLGLLNQETQYF,TGTGCCAGCAGCCTAGGACTTCTCAACCAAGAGACCCAGTACTTC
TRBD1,18,TRBJ2-2,NA,TRBV5-6,CASSSLGTGGTNTGELFF,TGTGCCAGCAGCTCACTCGGGACAGGGGGAACGAACACCGGGGAGCTGTTTTTT
NA,14,TRBJ2-1,NA,TRBV11-3,CASSLGDGLGEQFF,TGTGCCAGCAGCTTAGGGGACGGTCTGGGTGAGCAGTTCTTC
NA,15,TRBJ2-4,once,TRBV6-5,CASRIGNQGVNIQYF,TGTGCCAGTCGGATCGGCAACCAGGGTGTAAACATTCAGTACTTC
TRBD1,15,TRBJ2-3,NA,TRBV19,CASSIRQGRADTQYF,TGTGCCAGTAGTATCCGACAGGGTAGGGCAGATACGCAGTATTTT
NA,15,TRBJ1-1,NA,TRBV9,CASSVGTKLGPEAFF,TGTGCCAGCAGCGTAGGGACCAAACTGGGACCTGAAGCTTTCTTT
TRBD1,14,TRBJ1-5,NA,TRBV29-1,CSVVIGGEGQPQHF,TGCAGCGTGGTTATAGGGGGCGAGGGTCAGCCCCAGCATTTT
NA,13,TRBJ1-5,NA,TRBV2,CASSHDGNQPQHF,TGTGCCAGCAGTCATGACGGTAATCAGCCCCAGCATTTT
NA,14,TRBJ2-7,NA,TRBV7-6,CASSRSEGSYEQYF,TGTGCCAGCAGCCGGAGCGAGGGCTCCTACGAGCAGTACTTC
NA,13,TRBJ1-1,few,TRBV6-6,CASSATGNTEAFF,TGTGCCAGCAGTGCAACAGGGAACACTGAAGCTTTCTTT
NA,16,TRBJ2-2,once,TRBV5-1,CASSALGQTNTGELFF,TGCGCCAGCAGCGCACTCGGACAGACGAACACCGGGGAGCTGTTTTTT
NA,14,TRBJ1-5,NA,TRBV6-2/TRBV6-3,CASSYGRDNQPQHF,TGTGCCAGCAGTTACGGACGAGACAATCAGCCCCAGCATTTT
TRBD2,18,TRBJ2-3,NA,TRBV11-3,CASSSTMGLAGAGDTQYF,TGTGCCAGCAGCTCTACCATGGGGCTAGCGGGGGCAGGTGATACGCAGTATTTT
TRBD1,17,TRBJ1-1,NA,TRBV5-5,CASSLNTGVGGNTEAFF,TGTGCCAGCAGTCTCAATACAGGGGTAGGTGGAAACACTGAAGCTTTCTTT
NA,14,TRBJ1-5,few,TRBV25-1,CASSEFGDNQPQHF,TGTGCCAGCAGTGAATTTGGGGACAATCAGCCCCAGCATTTT
NA,14,TRBJ2-2,NA,TRBV6-5,CASSQGPGTGELFF,TGTGCCAGCAGTCAGGGGCCTGGAACCGGGGAGCTGTTTTTT
NA,18,TRBJ2-1,NA,TRBV19,CASSYSVGTRSLNNEQFF,TGTGCCAGTAGTTATAGTGTAGGGACCAGGAGCCTCAACAATGAGCAGTTCTTC
NA,13,TRBJ2-1,NA,TRBV2,CASTFGLGDEQFF,TGTGCCAGCACGTTCGGTTTAGGGGATGAGCAGTTCTTC
NA,15,TRBJ1-2,NA,TRBV6-1,CASSEAGGVREGYTF,TGTGCCAGCAGTGAAGCGGGGGGTGTGCGAGAGGGCTACACCTTC
TRBD1,17,TRBJ1-5,NA,TRBV6-2/TRBV6-3,CASSSVHDRDLNQPQHF,TGTGCCAGCAGTTCCGTCCACGACAGGGATCTCAATCAGCCCCAGCATTTT
NA,13,TRBJ2-2,NA,TRBV7-9,CASRPSSTGELFF,TGTGCCAGCAGACCAAGTAGTACCGGGGAGCTGTTTTTT
TRBD1,16,TRBJ2-6,few,TRBV2,CASTWDRLSGANVLTF,TGTGCCAGCACCTGGGACAGACTCTCTGGGGCCAACGTCCTGACTTTC
NA,15,TRBJ2-5,NA,TRBV7-3,CASSPGSGSEETQYF,TGTGCCAGCAGCCCCGGCAGCGGAAGTGAAGAGACCCAGTACTTC
TRBD1,15,TRBJ1-2,NA,TRBV7-8,CASSLLQGGNYGYTF,TGTGCCAGCAGCTTATTACAGGGGGGGAACTATGGCTACACCTTC
TRBD2,18,TRBJ2-1,few,TRBV4-2,CASSPTRGGNHGRHEQFF,TGTGCCAGCAGCCCGACCCGGGGGGGCAATCACGGCCGCCATGAGCAGTTCTTC
NA,15,TRBJ2-7,NA,TRBV7-6,CASSLRGLSSYEQYF,TGTGCCAGCAGCTTACGTGGACTGAGCTCCTACGAGCAGTACTTC
TRBD1,15,TRBJ1-1,medium-sized,TRBV25-1,CASSESTGVFAEAFF,TGTGCCAGCAGTGAGTCAACAGGGGTTTTTGCTGAAGCTTTCTTT
TRBD1,15,TRBJ2-2,NA,TRBV4-2,CASRSTGRNGGELFF,TGTGCCAGCAGATCGACAGGGAGAAACGGGGGGGAGCTGTTTTTT
NA,16,TRBJ1-3,NA,TRBV6-5,CASSYTRGGIGNTIYF,TGTGCCAGCAGTTACACCCGAGGTGGGATAGGAAACACCATATATTTT
NA,14,TRBJ2-7,NA,TRBV19,CASSIRQGGYEQYF,TGTGCCAGTAGTATCCGCCAAGGGGGGTACGAGCAGTACTTC
NA,13,TRBJ1-5,NA,TRBV27,CASSLQGYQPQHF,TGTGCCAGCAGTCTACAGGGATACCAGCCCCAGCATTTT
NA,22,TRBJ1-4,few,TRBV4-2,CASSQVDIRNGQHPSTNEKLFF,TGTGCCAGCAGCCAAGTCGATATCCGAAACGGACAGCACCCTTCAACTAATGAAAAACTGTTTTTT